The 29 T cell receptor beta chains listed next were all sequenced from one sample in a study of breast tumors, draining lymph nodes, adjacent tissues (dated by TCRdb to 2015 to 2016). Library generation was performed with multiplex PCR. For sequencing, an Illumina HiSeq 2000 was employed. TCRdb reprocessing: public reads trimmed at Q25 with fastp, clones called with MiXCR, in-frame beta chains kept. Rows are unified per CDR3 protein, each entry keeping the most common DNA and genes. A total of some 130,000 distinct CDR3 sequences appear in this sample, nearly 20% of them only once. Less than 4.5% of the sample is held by the ten biggest clonotypes. The lymph node samples were taken from the axillary draining lymph nodes of breast cancer patients. Material for sequencing was axillary lymph node tissue. Receptors originate from a female donor with breast cancer. Some clones in this sample may be carry-over from other donors' samples.

The table lists this clonotype with many counts. The chain combines TRBV2 with TRBJ1-3; tentative D call: TRBD1 (5 bases). The germline V gene encodes CDR1 SNHLY and CDR2 FYNNEI. This CDR3 has 13 residues. The ends were cut back, 7 bases at V and 5 bases at J, with 12 bases in the middle. CDR3 sequence: CASTQGTRNTIYF. In nucleotides, the CDR3 is TGTGCCAGCACCCAGGGTACTAGAAACACCATATATTTT.

The J gene is TRBJ1-6, the V gene TRBV28; D remains ambiguous. The CDR3 runs to 13 residues. Trimming removed 5 bases from V and 10 bases from J, with 12 bases in between. The germline V gene encodes CDR1 MDHEN and CDR2 SYDVKM. CDR3 sequence (DNA): TGTGCCAGCAGTCTCATTGAGAACTCACCCCTCCACTTT. It is translated as CASSLIENSPLHF.

A word on this clonotype: One end of the junction varies from germline; a read error may be responsible. The V and J genes are TRBV19 and TRBJ2-7; the D gene is possibly TRBD2 (6 bases). This CDR3 is built from 14 residues. In germline, CDR1 is LNHDA, CDR2 SQIVND (reference sequence). CDR3 nucleotide sequence: TGTGCCAGTAGCCCGGGACTGGGACCCTACGGGCAGTACTTC. It encodes CASSPGLGPYGQYF.

This clonotype has a count of ten or more. This chain uses TRBV19 with TRBJ2-6, with D uncertain. Trimming took off 10 bases at V and 0 bases at J, with 10 bases between the two ends. Germline assignment: CDR1 LNHDA and CDR2 SQIVND (reference sequence). The CDR3 extends over 14 amino acids. The CDR3 region has the DNA TGTGCCACTCAGGTTCGCTCTGGGGCCAACGTCCTGACTTTC. Residues: CATQVRSGANVLTF.

This clonotype was counted many times. V usage is TRBV19 and J usage is TRBJ1-4, with 7 positions matching TRBD1. Per germline, CDR1 LNHDA and CDR2 SQIVND (reference sequence). The CDR3 covers 12 residues. The ends lost 7 bases at V and 10 bases at J; junction bases unmatched: 6. CDR3 protein: CASNRDSGKLFF. The CDR3 DNA reads TGTGCCAGTAACCGGGACAGCGGAAAACTGTTTTTT.

This clonotype was seen a handful of times. CDR3 sequence (DNA): TGTGCCAGCAGCCCCAGAGGGGTGGACAGGGGGAGATCTGCAGCCACCGGGGAGCTGTTTTTT. Translation gives CASSPRGVDRGRSAATGELFF. The rearrangement links TRBV7-3 to TRBJ2-2; 10 bases map to TRBD1. The CDR3 consists of 21 residues. The germline V gene encodes CDR1 SGHTA and CDR2 FQGTGA. Trimming at V came to 5 bases and at J to 4 bases, leaving 22 bases not matched to a gene.

This clonotype was picked up a small number of times. The CDR3 here is CASSPSGRARTDTQYF. CDR3 nucleotides: TGCGCCAGCAGCCCAAGCGGGAGGGCCCGGACAGATACGCAGTATTTT. The chain uses TRBV5-1 and TRBJ2-3; the match to TRBD2 covers 10 bases. Germline values: CDR1 SGHRS, CDR2 YFSETQ. Trimming took 4 bases from V and 3 from J; bases not matched to a gene: 8. This CDR3 spans 16 amino acids. The entire variable domain, with the rest obtained from reference TRBV5-1 and TRBJ2-3, is as follows: KAGVTQTPRYLIKTRGQQVTLSCSPISGHRSVSWYQQTPGQGLQFLFEYFSETQRNKGNFPGRFSGRQFSNSRSEMNVSTLELGDSALYLCASSPSGRARTDTQYFGPGTRLTVL.

Turning to this clonotype: It may be a read error: a sequence one base away is much more abundant. The rearrangement uses TRBV6-5 and TRBJ1-3; TRBD1 is a possible D gene (5 bases). The CDR3 totals 14 residues. V shed 10 bases and J shed 4 bases, with 17 bases lying between them. Germline lookup yields CDR1 MNHEY and CDR2 SVGAGI. The CDR3 DNA reads as TGTGCCACTATGACATGGGACCGCGGAAACACCATATATTTT. It encodes CATMTWDRGNTIYF.

In this sample, this clonotype turned up many times. The J gene is TRBJ2-2, the V gene TRBV6-5; D is uncertain. The V gene lost 4 bases and the J gene lost 3 bases, with 9 bases spanning the gap. Germline CDR1 is MNHEY and CDR2 is SVGAGI. The CDR3 contains 14 residues. The CDR3 DNA reads as TGTGCCAGCAGTTTCGATAGATACACCGGGGAGCTGTTTTTT. This codes for CASSFDRYTGELFF.

V usage is TRBV18 and J usage is TRBJ2-1; 11 bases are shared with TRBD2. V lost 2 bases to trimming and J lost 6 bases; unmatched junction nucleotides: 9. There are 17 residues in the CDR3. Germline CDR1 KGHSH, CDR2 LQKENI. In DNA form, the CDR3 reads TGTGCCAGCTCACCAAGGCCTATAACTAGCGGGAGCAATGAGCAGTTCTTC. Translation: CASSPRPITSGSNEQFF.

The V and J genes are TRBV30 and TRBJ2-3; tentatively, D is TRBD2 (5 bases). Trimming took off 0 bases at V and 4 bases at J, with 11 bases between the two ends. This CDR3 region has 14 residues. CDR1 is GTSNPN, CDR2 SVGIG, per germline (reference sequence). CDR3 bases: TGTGCCTGGAGTGTGATCGGGATTGCAGATACGCAGTATTTT. Translated, it gives CAWSVIGIADTQYF.

The chain couples TRBV3-1 to TRBJ2-1; 14 bases map to TRBD2. CDR3 size: 19 residues. The V and J ends lost 1 base and 3 bases, in that order; junction bases with no gene match: 8. CDR1 and CDR2 from the germline V gene are LGHDT and YNNKEL (reference sequence). CDR3 residues: CASSQGGLAGEWGYNEQFF. CDR3 DNA: TGTGCCAGCAGCCAAGGGGGACTAGCGGGAGAATGGGGCTACAATGAGCAGTTCTTC.

The chain couples TRBV19 to TRBJ1-1, with D unclear. The CDR3 length is 13 residues. Trimming left V 1 base short and J 1 base short, with 4 bases between. Per the germline V gene, CDR1 is LNHDA and CDR2 is SQIVND (reference sequence). In DNA, the CDR3 is TGTGCCAGTAGTATAGTACGGAACACTGAAGCTTTCTTT. The encoded protein is CASSIVRNTEAFF.

This clonotype occurred many times. The chain carries TRBV6-5 and TRBJ2-1; 10 positions agree with TRBD2. This CDR3 is 15 amino acids long. V trimming: 0 bases; J trimming: 7 bases; junction bases outside the gene matches: 3. Germline-derived CDR1 and CDR2 are MNHEY and SVGAGI. The CDR3 is CASSYSAGGSNEQFF. The DNA of the CDR3 is TGTGCCAGCAGTTACTCAGCGGGGGGGTCGAATGAGCAGTTCTTC.

This clonotype has a count of ten or more. CDR3 in DNA: TGCAGTGCTCCTAGCGGGAACACAGATACGCAGTATTTT. Protein: CSAPSGNTDTQYF. J is TRBJ2-3 and V is TRBV20-1; 9 nucleotides align to TRBD2. J lost 2 bases, V lost 5 bases, and 2 bases had no gene match. This CDR3 contains 13 residues. In germline, CDR1 is DFQATT, CDR2 SNEGSKA (reference sequence).

CDR3: CATSGTGLRDTQYF. The CDR3 DNA reads as TGTGCCACCAGTGGGACAGGGTTAAGAGATACGCAGTATTTT. The chain uses TRBV24-1 and TRBJ2-3; 8 bases fit TRBD1. Germline CDR1 and CDR2: KGHDR and SFDVKD. This CDR3 spans 14 amino acids. J was trimmed by 5 bases and V by 5 bases; bases with no gene match: 5.

Worth noting for this clonotype: This may come from a read error, since a much larger clone is one base off. The chain uses TRBV12-3 or TRBV12-4 and TRBJ1-5; 10 bases align to TRBD1. The CDR3 totals 16 residues. In DNA form, the CDR3 reads TGTGCCAGCAGCCCCGGGACAGGGGTGCGCAATCAGCCCAAGCATTTT. Protein product: CASSPGTGVRNQPKHF.

This clonotype was detected ten times or more. This chain links TRBV11-2 with TRBJ2-1, with TRBD2 matching over 10 bases. Germline lookup yields CDR1 SGHAT and CDR2 FQNNGV. With 1 base clipped from V and 9 bases from J, the junction kept 3 bases outside the gene matches. This CDR3 has 14 amino acids. The CDR3 reads CASSLGLAGAEQFF. The CDR3 region has the DNA TGTGCCAGCAGCTTAGGGCTAGCGGGAGCTGAGCAGTTCTTC.

V gene TRBV6-6 combines with J gene TRBJ2-5; D is unclear. CDR1 MNHNY and CDR2 SVGAGI come from the germline V gene (reference sequence). Trimming removed 2 bases from V and 2 bases from J, with 12 bases in between. CDR3 length: 15 residues. The CDR3: CASSYLDTWQETQYF. In DNA, the CDR3 is TGTGCCAGCAGTTACCTAGACACCTGGCAAGAGACCCAGTACTTC.

There are many counts of this clonotype. This chain connects TRBV4-1 to TRBJ1-3, with a possible D match to TRBD1 (6 bases). V was pared by 4 bases and J by 2 bases, with 9 bases between. This CDR3 contains 14 residues. The V gene's germline CDR1 is MGHRA and CDR2 YSYEKL. In nucleotides, the CDR3 is TGCGCCAGCAGCCCGTGGACAGCTGGAAACACCATATATTTT. Its translation: CASSPWTAGNTIYF.

Comments on this clonotype: A junction end diverges from the germline sequence, so it may reflect a read error. V is TRBV18 and J is TRBJ1-4; maybe TRBD1 (6 bases). The germline gives CDR1 KGHSH, CDR2 LQKENI. The length of the CDR3 is 16 residues. The CDR3 nucleotides read TGTGCCAGCTCGCGAGGGGGAGATGCAACTAATGAAAAACTGCTTTTT. Its protein product is CASSRGGDATNEKLLF.

The rearrangement links TRBV4-1 to TRBJ1-2; D might be TRBD1 (5 bases). V was clipped by 0 bases and J by 5 bases, with 13 bases between them. The germline gives CDR1 MGHRA, CDR2 YSYEKL. This CDR3 region has 15 residues. The CDR3 DNA follows: TGCGCCAGCAGCCAAGACGGGGGGGGAGCTTATGGCTACACCTTC. This translates into CASSQDGGGAYGYTF.

On this clonotype itself: This sequence may be a read error, since a much larger clone differs from it by one base. CDR3 coding DNA: TGCGCCAGCAAGGGGCAGGCAGGGGGACGTGATCGCTACACCTTC. Translation: CASKGQAGGRDRYTF. This chain connects TRBV5-1 to TRBJ1-2; 7 nucleotides align to TRBD1. Trimming at V came to 6 bases and at J to 9 bases, leaving 17 bases not matched to a gene. The CDR3 consists of 15 residues. CDR1 is SGHRS, CDR2 YFSETQ, per germline. Filled out from reference TRBV5-1 and TRBJ1-2, the complete variable domain reads KAGVTQTPRYLIKTRGQQVTLSCSPISGHRSVSWYQQTPGQGLQFLFEYFSETQRNKGNFPGRFSGRQFSNSRSEMNVSTLELGDSALYLCASKGQAGGRDRYTFGSGTRLTVV.

This clonotype is a singleton in its sample. A clone one base away is much larger, so this may be a read error. The gene calls are TRBV9 and TRBJ2-1; 10 bases match TRBD2. The V gene's germline CDR1 is SGDLS and CDR2 YYNGEE. This CDR3 contains 15 residues. The CDR3 DNA reads as TGTGCCAGCAGCGGGACTAGCGGCCCTCTCAATGAGCCGTTCTTC. It is translated as CASSGTSGPLNEPFF.

This clonotype appeared many times. The chain combines TRBV5-1 with TRBJ2-1; 9 bases map to TRBD2. After removal of 4 bases from V and 2 bases from J, the junction contained 10 bases not matched to a gene. The CDR3 has 17 amino acids. The germline CDR1 and CDR2 sequences are SGHRS and YFSETQ. DNA for the CDR3: TGCGCCAGCAGCCAAGGTAGCGGGGGCCTCGCCTACAATGAGCAGTTCTTC. Translation: CASSQGSGGLAYNEQFF.

In its sample, this clonotype was seen many times. This rearrangement joins TRBV6-5 to TRBJ1-2; D might be TRBD1 (5 bases). The CDR3 extends over 13 amino acids. Per germline, CDR1 MNHEY and CDR2 SVGAGI. Trimming pared 6 bases from V and 0 bases from J, leaving 8 bases between. DNA for the CDR3: TGTGCCAGCAGGAGGGACGCTAACTATGGCTACACCTTC. It specifies CASRRDANYGYTF.

This clonotype appeared many times. The rearrangement joins TRBV15 to TRBJ1-4; D remains ambiguous. CDR1 LNHNV and CDR2 YYDKDF come from the germline V gene (reference sequence). The germline V and J ends were trimmed by 1 base and 0 bases, with 12 bases remaining between them. The CDR3 covers 17 residues. The CDR3 reads CATSRGRQIATNEKLFF. The CDR3 DNA is TGTGCCACCAGCAGAGGGAGGCAGATCGCAACTAATGAAAAACTGTTTTTT.

This clonotype was counted many times. The genes are TRBV20-1 and TRBJ1-2, with D perhaps TRBD1 (5 bases). V lost 3 bases and J lost 6, with 20 bases in between. The CDR3 extends over 15 amino acids. Germline V CDR1 and CDR2: DFQATT, SNEGSKA (reference sequence). In DNA form, the CDR3 reads TGCAGTGCTAGGGAGATAGGGGACTTGGGAAATGGCTACACCTTC. It codes for CSAREIGDLGNGYTF.

For this clonotype: At one end, the junction sequence differs from germline, possibly due to a read error. This rearrangement joins TRBV19 to TRBJ1-6; D not resolved. The CDR3 totals 13 residues. Germline CDR1 is LNHDA and CDR2 is SQIVND (reference sequence). Here the CDR3 DNA reads TGTGCCAGTAGCCAGAGTCGGAATTCACCCCTCCGCTTT. As protein: CASSQSRNSPLRF.